The 13 T cell receptor beta chains below were found in one sample sequenced in a study of T-cell reconstitution after alpha-beta-depleted transplantation in children. The authors prepared the TCRbeta library with unique molecular identifiers. Each CDR3 protein is one row after TCRdb ran MiXCR on the PCR reads. The data show hundreds of thousands of distinct CDR3 sequences, with around 13% seen just once and roughly 0.77% held by the top ten. The starting material was PBMCs, obtained before TCRalphabeta/CD19-depleted stem cell transplant. The receptor source for this set is a girl between 2 and 10 years old with congenital amegakaryocytic thrombocytopenia, due to receive a stem cell transplant.

Only a few counts were recorded for this clonotype. V gene TRBV29-1 combines with J gene TRBJ2-3; D is unclear. Germline CDR1 SQVTM, CDR2 ANQGSEA. Trimming removed 5 bases from V and 4 bases from J, with 13 bases in between. This CDR3 contains 13 residues. The CDR3 loop reads CSVRLNLADTQYF. In DNA, the CDR3 is TGCAGCGTTAGGCTAAATTTGGCAGATACGCAGTATTTT.

This chain uses TRBV30 with TRBJ1-4; no clear D gene. V was pared by 5 bases and J by 3 bases, with 7 bases between. CDR1 is GTSNPN, CDR2 SVGIG, per germline (reference sequence). There are 12 residues in the CDR3. CDR3: CAWDGSNEKLFF. The CDR3 bases are TGTGCCTGGGACGGATCTAATGAAAAACTGTTTTTT.

CDR3 amino acids: CASSFPTGSSETQYF. CDR3 DNA: TGTGCCAGCAGTTTCCCGACAGGGTCGTCTGAGACCCAGTACTTC. V and J are TRBV28 and TRBJ2-5, with 7 positions matching TRBD1. Germline V CDR1 and CDR2: MDHEN, SYDVKM. V was clipped by 3 bases and J by 5 bases; unmatched bases: 9. This CDR3 spans 15 amino acids.

In this sample, this clonotype turned up many times. J is TRBJ1-3 and V is TRBV5-1; the match to TRBD1 covers 9 bases. Germline CDR1 reads SGHRS; CDR2 reads YFSETQ. The junction had 6 bases not matched to a gene; V was cut back by 4 bases and J by 4 bases. The CDR3 is 15 residues long. The CDR3 bases are TGCGCCAGCAGCCCCGGACAGGGGAACGGAAACACCATATATTTT. It specifies CASSPGQGNGNTIYF.

In its sample, this clonotype was seen a few times. The J gene is TRBJ2-3, the V gene TRBV5-1; D is unresolved. V was pared by 6 bases and J by 0 bases, with 14 bases between. Germline CDR1 SGHRS, CDR2 YFSETQ. CDR3 length: 15 residues. The CDR3 sequence is CASKRGRFSTDTQYF. DNA for the CDR3: TGCGCCAGCAAGCGCGGCCGATTTAGCACAGATACGCAGTATTTT.

CDR3 amino acids: CASSPSPGVRNQPQHF. CDR3 bases: TGTGCCAGTAGTCCCTCGCCGGGGGTTCGGAATCAGCCCCAGCATTTT. The J gene is TRBJ1-5, the V gene TRBV19, with a tentative D call TRBD1 (5 bases). V was shortened by 5 bases and J by 4 bases, with 18 bases between the two germline ends. This CDR3 region has 16 residues. In germline, CDR1 is LNHDA, CDR2 SQIVND (reference sequence).

In its sample, this clonotype was seen many times. The chain joins TRBV12-3 or TRBV12-4 to TRBJ2-7; D call uncertain. The CDR3 runs to 14 residues. Trimming took 5 bases from V and 2 from J, leaving 13 bases between them. The CDR3 sequence: CASSNARVPYEQYF. CDR3 DNA sequence: TGTGCCAGCAGTAACGCAAGGGTGCCCTACGAGCAGTACTTC.

There are many counts of this clonotype. This sequence joins TRBV15 and TRBJ2-3; weak D call: TRBD1 (6 bases). The germline V gene has CDR1 LNHNV and CDR2 YYDKDF (reference sequence). The CDR3 totals 15 residues. With 6 bases removed from V and 4 bases from J, the gap between germline ends came to 17 bases. The CDR3 sequence is CATSSSSGVPDTQYF. The CDR3 region has the DNA TGTGCCACCAGTTCTTCCTCAGGGGTACCAGATACGCAGTATTTT.

This chain links TRBV4-1 with TRBJ2-4, with 7 bases identical to TRBD1. CDR1 and CDR2 (germline): MGHRA, YSYEKL. This CDR3 has 16 residues. Losses at the gene ends were 0 bases for V and 3 bases for J; bases not matched to a gene: 5. The CDR3 DNA reads as TGCGCCAGCAGCCAAGATTTAGGGGGCGTCAAAAACATTCAGTACTTC. Its translation: CASSQDLGGVKNIQYF.

Ten or more counts support this clonotype. The rearrangement links TRBV10-3 to TRBJ1-1; D ambiguous. Per the germline V gene, CDR1 is ENHRY and CDR2 is SYGVKD. With 2 bases removed from V and 1 base from J, the gap between germline ends came to 8 bases. The CDR3 sequence is 14 residues long. CDR3 sequence: CAISEAQKNTEAFF. CDR3 in DNA: TGTGCCATCAGTGAGGCGCAGAAGAACACTGAAGCTTTCTTT.

The V and J genes are TRBV5-1 and TRBJ2-1; possibly TRBD1 or TRBD2 for D (5 bases each). Germline lookup yields CDR1 SGHRS and CDR2 YFSETQ. The CDR3 totals 15 residues. V lost 0 bases, J lost 5 bases, and 12 bases lay in between. The CDR3 sequence: CASSLEGSPDNEQFF. The CDR3 bases are TGCGCCAGCAGCTTGGAGGGGAGTCCAGACAATGAGCAGTTCTTC.

Comments on this clonotype: A junction end diverges from the germline sequence, so it may reflect a read error. V gene TRBV5-1 combines with J gene TRBJ2-1, with a tentative D call TRBD2 (6 bases). CDR3 length equals 14 residues. Germline lookup yields CDR1 SGHRS and CDR2 YFSETQ. The CDR3 DNA follows: TGCGCCAGCAGATTGGGGGGAGTCGACAATGAGCAGTTCTTC. Its translation: CASRLGGVDNEQFF.

The table lists this clonotype with a few counts. The chain joins TRBV15 to TRBJ2-6, with 16 bases aligning to TRBD2. The CDR3 is 21 amino acids. CDR1 is LNHNV, CDR2 YYDKDF, per germline (reference sequence). V was clipped by 5 bases and J by 1 base; unmatched bases: 11. The CDR3 here is CATSRLGGTSGRESGANVLTF. The CDR3 bases are TGTGCCACCAGCCGTTTGGGGGGGACTAGCGGGAGGGAATCTGGGGCCAACGTCCTGACTTTC.